What follows are 21 T cell receptor beta chains derived from one specimen sequenced in a study of blood T cell repertoires in COVID-19. The method was immunoSEQ multiplex PCR; TCRdb's version includes in-frame clones alone and lacks a portion of them. This sample has 210,000 or so clones, with around 80% found just once. Sequencing was performed on peripheral blood. Receptors were obtained from a woman over 75 with active or convalescent COVID-19.

V and J are TRBV7-6 and TRBJ1-2; 7 nucleotides line up with TRBD1. The ends lost 1 base at V and 7 bases at J; junction bases unmatched: 6. Looked up from germline, CDR1 is SGHVS and CDR2 is FNYEAQ. CDR3 length equals 14 residues. The CDR3 sequence: CASSLETGNGGYTF. DNA of the CDR3: TGTGCCAGCAGCTTAGAGACAGGGAATGGTGGCTACACCTTC.

The rearrangement links TRBV28 to TRBJ2-3, with 9 nucleotides matching TRBD1. The V segment lost 6 bases and the J segment 4 bases; nucleotides outside the gene matches: 14. CDR1 MDHEN and CDR2 SYDVKM come from the germline V gene. The CDR3 is made up of 17 amino acids. The CDR3 DNA is TGTGCCAGCAGCAGTTTTGGGCGGGGACAGGGTGCAGATACGCAGTATTTT. It encodes CASSSFGRGQGADTQYF. Supplemented by reference TRBV28 and TRBJ2-3, the full variable domain reads DVKVTQSSRYLVKRTGEKVFLECVQDMDHENMFWYRQDPGLGLRLIYFSYDVKMKEKGDIPEGYSVSREKKERFSLILESASTNQTSMYLCASSSFGRGQGADTQYFGPGTRLTVL.

The CDR3 reads CASSLEGATYGYTF. CDR3 in DNA: TGTGCCAGCAGCTTGGAGGGGGCGACCTATGGCTACACCTTC. The chain employs TRBV7-2 and TRBJ1-2, with 7 positions matching TRBD1. CDR1 is SGHTA and CDR2 is FQGNSA in the germline V gene. V was pared by 3 bases and J by 4 bases, with 5 bases of the junction left unmatched. The CDR3 is 14 amino acids.

The DNA of the CDR3 is TGTGCCAGTGCTAGGGGACTCGACTCCTACGAGCAGTACTTC. Protein product: CASARGLDSYEQYF. This chain links TRBV19 with TRBJ2-7, with D maybe TRBD2 (6 bases). CDR1 LNHDA and CDR2 SQIVND come from the germline V gene (reference sequence). With 8 bases removed from V and 0 bases from J, the gap between germline ends came to 14 bases. The CDR3 loop spans 14 amino acids.

The genes are TRBV4-3 and TRBJ2-3; the D is unclear. There are 14 residues in the CDR3. V gave up 1 base and J gave up 4 bases, with 9 bases separating them. The V gene's germline CDR1 is LGHNA and CDR2 YSLEER. The CDR3 reads CASSQGGDPDTQYF. Here the CDR3 DNA reads TGCGCCAGCAGCCAAGGCGGCGATCCAGATACGCAGTATTTT.

This clone was seen a single time. The rearrangement uses TRBV5-4 and TRBJ2-1; TRBD2 matches at 7 bases. The CDR3 contains 13 residues. V trimming: 5 bases; J trimming: 10 bases; junction bases outside the gene matches: 9. Germline V gene data show CDR1 as SGHNT and CDR2 as YYREEE (reference sequence). In DNA, the CDR3 is TGTGCCAGCAGATCTAACGCGGGGGTAGAGCAGTTCTTC. Translated, it gives CASRSNAGVEQFF.

The chain links TRBV5-1 to TRBJ1-1; no reliable D call. The V gene's germline CDR1 is SGHRS and CDR2 YFSETQ. The CDR3 consists of 17 residues. Trimming took off 0 bases at V and 0 bases at J, with 15 bases between the two ends. CDR3 amino acids: CASSLESPGVLNTEAFF. The CDR3 nucleotides are TGCGCCAGCAGCTTGGAGTCCCCTGGAGTCCTGAACACTGAAGCTTTCTTT.

This clone has more than one count but fewer than ten. The V call is TRBV7-9, the J call TRBJ2-6; tentative D call: TRBD1 (5 bases). V was shortened by 0 bases and J by 2 bases, with 5 bases between the two germline ends. Germline values: CDR1 SEHNR, CDR2 FQNEAQ (reference sequence). This CDR3 is built from 15 residues. CDR3 in DNA: TGTGCCAGCAGCTTAGCAGGGGCTGGGGCCAACGTCCTGACTTTC. It is translated as CASSLAGAGANVLTF.

The chain has TRBV28 and TRBJ1-2, with TRBD1 as a possible D gene (6 bases). Trimming took off 6 bases at V and 3 bases at J, with 11 bases between the two ends. Germline loops: CDR1 MDHEN, CDR2 SYDVKM. This CDR3 comprises 13 residues. CDR3 region: CASRRTGYYGYTF. The CDR3 DNA follows: TGTGCCAGCAGGCGTACAGGGTACTATGGCTACACCTTC.

The V call is TRBV4-3, the J call TRBJ2-3; 7 nucleotides agree with TRBD1. This CDR3 is 16 amino acids long. Germline trimming cut 4 bases from V and 7 bases from J; bases unmatched to any gene: 14. Germline CDR1 reads LGHNA; CDR2 reads YSLEER. CDR3 in amino acids: CASSLLWTGTTYTQYF. For the CDR3, the DNA is TGCGCCAGCAGCCTACTCTGGACAGGAACCACGTATACGCAGTATTTT.

The chain carries TRBV5-1 and TRBJ2-4; D might be TRBD2 (5 bases). The CDR3 length is 12 residues. Germline V CDR1 and CDR2: SGHRS, YFSETQ. The V gene lost 4 bases and the J gene lost 9 bases, with 11 bases spanning the gap. CDR3 sequence: CASSPGRGIQYF. As DNA, the CDR3 is TGCGCCAGCAGCCCGGGTCGGGGCATTCAGTACTTC.

V gene TRBV5-6 combines with J gene TRBJ2-3, with a tentative D call TRBD2 (6 bases). The germline gives CDR1 SGHDT, CDR2 YYEEEE. The CDR3 is made up of 17 amino acids. V lost 4 bases and J lost 3, with 21 bases in between. The CDR3 bases are TGTGCCAGCAGCCCCCCGGTGGGGGGTAAAGGGACAGATACGCAGTATTTT. It is translated as CASSPPVGGKGTDTQYF.

DNA of the CDR3: TGTGCCAGCAGCTTGGACACAGGACCGGGTCAGCCCCAGCATTTT. Amino acids: CASSLDTGPGQPQHF. V is TRBV5-4 and J is TRBJ1-5; possibly TRBD1 for D (5 bases). Germline V gives CDR1 SGHNT, CDR2 YYREEE (reference sequence). V dropped 0 bases and J dropped 6 bases, with 13 bases sitting between them. CDR3 length: 15 amino acids.

V usage is TRBV2 and J usage is TRBJ2-3; possible D gene TRBD2, 5 bases. Deletions cut 5 bases from V and 2 bases from J, with 8 bases between. Per germline, CDR1 SNHLY and CDR2 FYNNEI. The CDR3 length is 13 residues. This CDR3 reads CASSSGDTDTQYF. The CDR3 DNA reads TGTGCCAGCAGTTCCGGGGACACAGATACGCAGTATTTT.

This clone was picked up one time. The chain joins TRBV7-9 to TRBJ2-7; 7 bases are shared with TRBD1. The CDR3 totals 15 residues. V lost 0 bases and J lost 6; bases outside the gene matches: 8. The germline V gene encodes CDR1 SEHNR and CDR2 FQNEAQ (reference sequence). The CDR3 loop reads CASSLAGTVRLEQYF. DNA for the CDR3: TGTGCCAGCAGCTTAGCCGGGACAGTCCGGCTCGAGCAGTACTTC.

This chain links TRBV7-2 with TRBJ1-2; D gene uncertain. V lost 6 bases and J lost 2, with 16 bases in between. Looked up from germline, CDR1 is SGHTA and CDR2 is FQGNSA. The CDR3 contains 15 residues. In DNA, the CDR3 is TGTGCCAGCAGTCTTATGAGTGCCTCCAACTATGGCTACACCTTC. Translated: CASSLMSASNYGYTF.

The chain combines TRBV7-2 with TRBJ1-2, with TRBD1 matching over 12 bases. J gave up 9 bases and V 6 bases, and 8 bases lay outside the gene matches. Germline CDR1 SGHTA, CDR2 FQGNSA. The CDR3 loop spans 14 amino acids. CDR3 coding DNA: TGTGCCAGCAGATATGGGACAGGGGGCGAGAGCTACACCTTC. This sequence encodes CASRYGTGGESYTF.

The J gene is TRBJ2-7, the V gene TRBV5-5; D might be TRBD2 (6 bases). The germline V gene encodes CDR1 SGHKS and CDR2 YYEKEE (reference sequence). V lost 4 bases to trimming and J lost 4 bases, with 18 bases between them. The CDR3 totals 15 residues. The CDR3 bases are TGTGCCAGCAGCCCCTCCGCGCGGGGTGGTTACGAGCAGTACTTC. Translated: CASSPSARGGYEQYF.

The chain carries TRBV5-4 and TRBJ1-2; a weak D match, TRBD1 (5 bases). The germline CDR1 and CDR2 sequences are SGHNT and YYREEE (reference sequence). The CDR3 runs 14 residues. V lost 0 bases and J lost 8, with 14 bases in between. CDR3 nucleotide sequence: TGTGCCAGCAGCTTGGAACGCAGGGCGGGGGGCTACACCTTC. It translates to CASSLERRAGGYTF.

This clone occurred a few times. The chain combines TRBV12-3 or TRBV12-4 with TRBJ1-2; 7 positions match TRBD1. The CDR3 runs 13 residues. Unmatched junction bases numbered 4, after V lost 2 bases and J lost 7 bases. The CDR3 DNA reads TGTGCCAGCAGTTTACGCAGGGGGGCTGGCTACACCTTC. It is translated as CASSLRRGAGYTF.

The chain combines TRBV4-1 with TRBJ2-2; 14 bases match TRBD2. This CDR3 is built from 16 residues. The germline gives CDR1 MGHRA, CDR2 YSYEKL. Trimming removed 4 bases from V and 7 bases from J; junction bases left unmatched: 5. The CDR3 spells CASSRGLAGGSGELFF. As DNA, the CDR3 is TGCGCCAGCAGCCGAGGACTAGCGGGGGGCAGCGGGGAGCTGTTTTTT.